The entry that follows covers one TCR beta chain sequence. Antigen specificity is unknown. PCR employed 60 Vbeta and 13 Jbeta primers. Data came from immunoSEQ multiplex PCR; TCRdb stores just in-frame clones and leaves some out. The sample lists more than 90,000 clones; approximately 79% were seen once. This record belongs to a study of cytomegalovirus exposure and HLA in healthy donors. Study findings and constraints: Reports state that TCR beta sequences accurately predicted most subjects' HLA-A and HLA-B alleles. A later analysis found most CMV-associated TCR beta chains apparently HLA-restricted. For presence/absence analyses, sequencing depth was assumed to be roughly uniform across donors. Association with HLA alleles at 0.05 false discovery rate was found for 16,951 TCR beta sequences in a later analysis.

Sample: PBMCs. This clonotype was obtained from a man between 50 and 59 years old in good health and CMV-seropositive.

CDR3: CASSVETGGKDEQFF. As DNA, the CDR3 is TGTGCCAGCAGCGTAGAGACAGGGGGCAAGGATGAGCAGTTCTTC. The chain carries TRBV9 and TRBJ2-1, with TRBD1 matching over 10 bases. Germline-derived CDR1 and CDR2 are SGDLS and YYNGEE. The CDR3 is 15 amino acids. J gave up 8 bases and V 0 bases, and 5 bases lay outside the gene matches.